Sequencing of this T cell receptor beta chain was carried out in a study of T cell responses to AZD1222 COVID-19 vaccine. Study-level results: Repertoires were obtained solely post-peak T cell response.

Concerning this clone itself: What it recognizes is unknown.

With V trimmed by 0 bases and J by 3 bases, 7 bases remained unmatched. The CDR3 has 16 amino acids. Per the germline V gene, CDR1 is SGHRS and CDR2 is YFSETQ. Doses given second, at about 4 or about 12 weeks, were pooled. The protocol was immunoSEQ multiplex PCR, while the TCRdb copy is restricted to in-frame clones and leaves out a portion. This table holds about 160,000 clones, roughly 94% found once. The sequencing used peripheral blood, collected 28 days after the second AZD1222 dose. The rearrangement uses TRBV5-1 and TRBJ2-3; the match to TRBD2 covers 7 bases. This receptor was taken from an adult who received the AZD1222 COVID-19 vaccine. The CDR3: CASSLGSGAGTDTQYF. DNA of the CDR3: TGCGCCAGCAGCTTGGGGAGCGGGGCGGGGACAGATACGCAGTATTTT.